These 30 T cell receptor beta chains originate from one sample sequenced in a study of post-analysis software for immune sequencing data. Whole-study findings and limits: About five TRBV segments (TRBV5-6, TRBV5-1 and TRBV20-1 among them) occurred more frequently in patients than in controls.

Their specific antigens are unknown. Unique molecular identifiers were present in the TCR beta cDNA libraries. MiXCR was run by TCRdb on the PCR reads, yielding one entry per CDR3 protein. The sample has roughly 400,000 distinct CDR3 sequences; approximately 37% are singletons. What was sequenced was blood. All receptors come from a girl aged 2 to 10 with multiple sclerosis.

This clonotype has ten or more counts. The CDR3 sequence: CASSCVEGQLLAKNIQYF. CDR3 nucleotides: TGTGCCAGCAGTTGCGTTGAAGGACAGCTACTAGCCAAAAACATTCAGTACTTC. The chain joins TRBV12-3 or TRBV12-4 to TRBJ2-4; D is perhaps TRBD1 (6 bases). CDR3 length: 18 residues. V was pared by 4 bases and J by 0 bases, with 19 bases between.

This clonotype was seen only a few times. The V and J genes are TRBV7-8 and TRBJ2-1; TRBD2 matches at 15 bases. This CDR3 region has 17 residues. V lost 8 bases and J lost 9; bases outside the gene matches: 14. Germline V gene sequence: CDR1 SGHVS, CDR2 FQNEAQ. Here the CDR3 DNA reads TGTGCCAGCGGCTACCTAGGACTAGCGGGGGGGTTCCTTGAGCAGTTCTTC. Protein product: CASGYLGLAGGFLEQFF.

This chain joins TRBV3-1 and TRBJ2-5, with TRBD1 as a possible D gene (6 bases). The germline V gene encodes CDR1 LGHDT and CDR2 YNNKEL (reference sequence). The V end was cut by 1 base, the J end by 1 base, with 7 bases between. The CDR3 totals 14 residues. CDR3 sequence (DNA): TGTGCCAGCAGCCAAGGGACAGCCCAAGAGACCCAGTACTTC. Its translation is CASSQGTAQETQYF.

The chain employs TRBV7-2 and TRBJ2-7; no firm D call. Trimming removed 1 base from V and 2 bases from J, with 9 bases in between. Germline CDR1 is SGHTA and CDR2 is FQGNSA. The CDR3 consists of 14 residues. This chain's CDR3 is CASSLVSTAYEQYF. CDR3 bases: TGTGCCAGCAGCTTAGTGAGCACTGCCTACGAGCAGTACTTC.

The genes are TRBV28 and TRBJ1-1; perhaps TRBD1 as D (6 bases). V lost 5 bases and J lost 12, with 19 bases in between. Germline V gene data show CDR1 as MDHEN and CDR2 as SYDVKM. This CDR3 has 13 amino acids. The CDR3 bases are TGTGCCAGCAGTCTGGAACAGGGTCTAAGGACTTTCTTT. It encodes CASSLEQGLRTFF.

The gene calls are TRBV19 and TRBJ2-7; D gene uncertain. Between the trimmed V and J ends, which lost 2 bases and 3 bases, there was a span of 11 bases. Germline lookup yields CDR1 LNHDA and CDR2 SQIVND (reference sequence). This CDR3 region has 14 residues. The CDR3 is CASSIHPGFYEQYF. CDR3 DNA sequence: TGTGCCAGTAGTATACACCCGGGTTTCTACGAGCAGTACTTC.

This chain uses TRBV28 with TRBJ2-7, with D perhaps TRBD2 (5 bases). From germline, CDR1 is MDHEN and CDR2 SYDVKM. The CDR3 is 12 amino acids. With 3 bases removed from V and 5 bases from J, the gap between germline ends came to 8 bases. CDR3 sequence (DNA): TGTGCCAGCAGTTTGAGGGCGCACGAGCAGTACTTC. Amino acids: CASSLRAHEQYF.

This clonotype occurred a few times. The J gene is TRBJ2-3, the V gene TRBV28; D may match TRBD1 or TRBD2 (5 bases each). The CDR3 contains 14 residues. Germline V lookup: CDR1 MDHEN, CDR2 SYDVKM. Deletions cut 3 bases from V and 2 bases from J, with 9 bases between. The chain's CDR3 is CASSFRGFTDTQYF. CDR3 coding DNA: TGTGCCAGCAGTTTCCGGGGCTTCACAGATACGCAGTATTTT.

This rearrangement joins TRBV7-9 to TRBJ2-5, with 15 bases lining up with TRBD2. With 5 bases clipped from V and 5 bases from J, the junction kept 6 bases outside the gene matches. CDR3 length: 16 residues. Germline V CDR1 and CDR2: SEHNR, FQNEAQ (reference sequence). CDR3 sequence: CASSPRTSGRGETQYF. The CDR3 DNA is TGTGCCAGCAGCCCACGGACTAGCGGGAGGGGGGAGACCCAGTACTTC.

Here the CDR3 DNA reads TGTGCCAGTAGTATCAACAGGAACTATGGCTACACCTTC. Amino acid sequence: CASSINRNYGYTF. The chain has TRBV19 and TRBJ1-2, with a tentative D call TRBD1 (5 bases). Germline V gene lookup returns CDR1 LNHDA and CDR2 SQIVND (reference sequence). There are 13 residues in the CDR3. V gave up 3 bases and J gave up 2 bases, with 7 bases separating them.

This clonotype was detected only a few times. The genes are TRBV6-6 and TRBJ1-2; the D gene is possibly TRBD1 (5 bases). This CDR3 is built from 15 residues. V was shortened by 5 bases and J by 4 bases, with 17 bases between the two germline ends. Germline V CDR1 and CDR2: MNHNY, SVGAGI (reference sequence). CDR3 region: CASSPSGAGSYGYTF. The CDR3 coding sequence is TGTGCCAGCAGTCCTAGCGGGGCAGGGAGCTATGGCTACACCTTC.

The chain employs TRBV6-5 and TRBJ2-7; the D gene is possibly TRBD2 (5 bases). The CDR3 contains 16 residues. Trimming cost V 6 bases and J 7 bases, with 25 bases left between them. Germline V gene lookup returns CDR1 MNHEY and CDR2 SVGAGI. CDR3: CASSPTPTITPEEQYF. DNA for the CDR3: TGTGCCAGCAGCCCGACCCCGACTATAACCCCGGAGGAGCAGTACTTC.

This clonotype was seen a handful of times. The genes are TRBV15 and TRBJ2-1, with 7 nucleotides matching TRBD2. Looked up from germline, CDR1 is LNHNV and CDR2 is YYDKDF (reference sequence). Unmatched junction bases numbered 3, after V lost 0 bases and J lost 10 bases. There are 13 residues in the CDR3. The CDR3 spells CATSRDPGGEQFF. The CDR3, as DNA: TGTGCCACCAGCAGAGATCCCGGGGGGGAGCAGTTCTTC.

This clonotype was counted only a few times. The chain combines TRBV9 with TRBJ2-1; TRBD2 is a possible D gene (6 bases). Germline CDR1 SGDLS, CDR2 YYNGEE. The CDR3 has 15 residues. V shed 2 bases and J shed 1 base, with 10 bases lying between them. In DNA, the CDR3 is TGTGCCAGCAGCGTCGGGACTCGATCCTACAATGAGCAGTTCTTC. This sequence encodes CASSVGTRSYNEQFF.

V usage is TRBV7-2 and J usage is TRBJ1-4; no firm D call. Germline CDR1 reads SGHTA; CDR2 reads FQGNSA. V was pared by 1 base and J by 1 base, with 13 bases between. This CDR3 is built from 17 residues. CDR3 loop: CASSLVSFGLTNEKLFF. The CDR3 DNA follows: TGTGCCAGCAGCTTAGTGTCGTTCGGGTTAACTAATGAAAAACTGTTTTTT.

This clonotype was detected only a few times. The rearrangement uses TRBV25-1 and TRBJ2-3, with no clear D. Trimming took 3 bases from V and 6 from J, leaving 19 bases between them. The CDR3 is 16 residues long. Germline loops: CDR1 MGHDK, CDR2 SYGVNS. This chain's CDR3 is CASSERGEHESDTQYF. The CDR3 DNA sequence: TGTGCCAGCAGTGAGAGAGGTGAGCACGAGTCGGATACGCAGTATTTT.

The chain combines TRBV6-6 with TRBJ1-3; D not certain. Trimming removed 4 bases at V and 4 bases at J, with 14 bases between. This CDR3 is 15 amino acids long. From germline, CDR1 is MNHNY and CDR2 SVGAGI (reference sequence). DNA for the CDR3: TGTGCCAGCAGTTTAACGGGGATATCCGGAAACACCATATATTTT. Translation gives CASSLTGISGNTIYF.

This CDR3 reads CASSSLTGVAYYEQYF. In nucleotides, the CDR3 is TGTGCCAGCAGCTCCTTGACAGGGGTCGCCTACTACGAGCAGTACTTC. The J gene is TRBJ2-7, the V gene TRBV7-9; TRBD1 agrees at 8 bases. V lost 4 bases and J lost 3; bases outside the gene matches: 11. This CDR3 is built from 16 residues. Per germline, CDR1 SEHNR and CDR2 FQNEAQ (reference sequence).

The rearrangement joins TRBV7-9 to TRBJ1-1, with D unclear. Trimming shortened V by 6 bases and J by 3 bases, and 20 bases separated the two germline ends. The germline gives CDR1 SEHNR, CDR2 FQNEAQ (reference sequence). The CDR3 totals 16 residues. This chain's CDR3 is CASRPGSGFDYTEAFF. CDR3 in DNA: TGTGCCAGCAGGCCCGGATCGGGGTTTGACTACACTGAAGCTTTCTTT.

The CDR3 region is CSARDRQGNYGYTF. DNA for the CDR3: TGCAGTGCTAGGGACCGACAGGGCAACTATGGCTACACCTTC. This chain joins TRBV20-1 and TRBJ1-2; 7 bases are a match to TRBD1. The trim removed 3 bases at V and 2 bases at J, leaving 6 bases unmatched. The CDR3 is 14 amino acids. Looked up from germline, CDR1 is DFQATT and CDR2 is SNEGSKA (reference sequence).

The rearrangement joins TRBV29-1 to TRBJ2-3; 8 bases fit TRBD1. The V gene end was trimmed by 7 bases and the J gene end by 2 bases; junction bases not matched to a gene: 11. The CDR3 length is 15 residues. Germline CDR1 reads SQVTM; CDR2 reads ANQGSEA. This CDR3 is CSAAGGQAITDTQYF. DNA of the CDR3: TGCAGCGCAGCCGGGGGACAGGCGATCACAGATACGCAGTATTTT.

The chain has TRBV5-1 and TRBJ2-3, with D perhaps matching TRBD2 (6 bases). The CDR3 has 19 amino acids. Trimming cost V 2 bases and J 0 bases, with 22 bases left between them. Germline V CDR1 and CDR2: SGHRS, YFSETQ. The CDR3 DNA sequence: TGCGCCAGCAGCTTTGCGGGGTCGATGGGCGGAGGAAGCACAGATACGCAGTATTTT. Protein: CASSFAGSMGGGSTDTQYF.

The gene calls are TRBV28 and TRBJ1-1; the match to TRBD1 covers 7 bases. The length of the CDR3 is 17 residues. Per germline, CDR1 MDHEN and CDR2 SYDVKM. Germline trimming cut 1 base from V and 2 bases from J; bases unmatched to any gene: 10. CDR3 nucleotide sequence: TGTGCCAGCAGTTTATATCCCCTGGGACAGATAAACACTGAAGCTTTCTTT. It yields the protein CASSLYPLGQINTEAFF.

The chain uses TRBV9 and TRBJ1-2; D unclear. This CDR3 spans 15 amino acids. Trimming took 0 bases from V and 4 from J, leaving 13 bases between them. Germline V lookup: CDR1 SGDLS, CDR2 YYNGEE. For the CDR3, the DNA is TGTGCCAGCAGCGTAGGAGCCGTTTGGGGCTATGGCTACACCTTC. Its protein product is CASSVGAVWGYGYTF.

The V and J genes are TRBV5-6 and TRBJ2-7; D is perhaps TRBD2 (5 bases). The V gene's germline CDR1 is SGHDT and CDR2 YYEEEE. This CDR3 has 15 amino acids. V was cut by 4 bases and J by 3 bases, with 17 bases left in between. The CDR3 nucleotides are TGTGCCAGCAGCCGGGAAACTTACTGGGGCTACGAGCAGTACTTC. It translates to CASSRETYWGYEQYF.

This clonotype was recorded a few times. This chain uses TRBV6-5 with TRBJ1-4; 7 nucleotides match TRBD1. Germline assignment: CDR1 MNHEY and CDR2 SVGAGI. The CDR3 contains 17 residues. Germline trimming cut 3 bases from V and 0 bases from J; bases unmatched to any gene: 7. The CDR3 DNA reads TGTGCCAGCAGTTATATGGACAGGTCCGCAACTAATGAAAAACTGTTTTTT. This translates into CASSYMDRSATNEKLFF.

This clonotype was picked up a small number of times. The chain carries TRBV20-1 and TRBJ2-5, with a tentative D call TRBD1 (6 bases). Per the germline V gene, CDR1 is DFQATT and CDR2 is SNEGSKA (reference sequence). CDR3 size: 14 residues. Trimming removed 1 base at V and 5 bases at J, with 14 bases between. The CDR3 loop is CSARATGRKETQYF. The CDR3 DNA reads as TGCAGTGCTAGAGCAACAGGGAGAAAGGAGACCCAGTACTTC.

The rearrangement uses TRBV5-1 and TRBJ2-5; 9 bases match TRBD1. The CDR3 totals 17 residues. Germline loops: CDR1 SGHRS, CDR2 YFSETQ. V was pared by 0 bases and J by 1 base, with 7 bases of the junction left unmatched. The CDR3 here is CASSLAPGQGAQETQYF. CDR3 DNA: TGCGCCAGCAGCTTGGCCCCGGGACAGGGCGCCCAAGAGACCCAGTACTTC.

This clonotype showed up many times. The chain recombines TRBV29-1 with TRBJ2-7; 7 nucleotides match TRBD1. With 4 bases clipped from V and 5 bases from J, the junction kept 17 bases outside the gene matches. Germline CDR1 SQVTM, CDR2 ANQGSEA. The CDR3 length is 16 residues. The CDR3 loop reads CSVVGRSWTGPNEQYF. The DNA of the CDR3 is TGCAGCGTTGTGGGCCGGTCGTGGACAGGTCCGAACGAGCAGTACTTC.

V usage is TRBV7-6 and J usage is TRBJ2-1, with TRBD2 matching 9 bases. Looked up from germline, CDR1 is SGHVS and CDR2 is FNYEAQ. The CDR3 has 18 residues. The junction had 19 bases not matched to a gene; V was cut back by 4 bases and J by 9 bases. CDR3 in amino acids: CASSSRGAGGPKGTEQFF. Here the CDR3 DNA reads TGTGCCAGCAGCTCCCGGGGGGCGGGAGGGCCAAAGGGTACTGAGCAGTTCTTC.